These 20 T cell receptor beta chains share one sample of origin, sequenced in a study of T cell repertoires in cytomegalovirus infection. Using its own MiXCR run on the reads, TCRdb lists one record per CDR3 protein. The data contain roughly 230,000 distinct CDR3 sequences, 9% to 15% of them singletons. The source material was PBMCs. These receptors were taken from a human donor in good health (CMV status not recorded). Some clones in this sample may be carry-over from other donors' samples.

The CDR3 sequence: CASSYSQGSSYNEQFF. CDR3 nucleotide sequence: TGTGCCAGCAGTTACTCACAGGGGAGCTCCTACAATGAGCAGTTCTTC. This chain joins TRBV6-2 or TRBV6-3 and TRBJ2-1; TRBD1 agrees at 7 bases. Per the germline V gene, CDR1 is MNHEY and CDR2 is SVGEGT. J gave up 0 bases and V 0 bases, and 2 bases lay outside the gene matches. This CDR3 spans 16 amino acids.

This clonotype showed up just a few times. V usage is TRBV19 and J usage is TRBJ2-7; 11 bases align to TRBD1. Germline CDR1 and CDR2: LNHDA and SQIVND (reference sequence). The CDR3 extends over 15 amino acids. V shed 9 bases and J 2 bases; nucleotides not matched to a gene: 9. In DNA, the CDR3 is TGTGCCAGCCAGAGGGAGGGACAGGGGGCCTACGAGCAGTACTTC. Translating it yields CASQREGQGAYEQYF.

There are many counts of this clonotype. The genes are TRBV5-6 and TRBJ2-2; D assignment may be TRBD1 or TRBD2 (5 bases each). CDR3 length equals 16 residues. V dropped 0 bases and J dropped 0 bases, with 9 bases sitting between them. Germline lookup yields CDR1 SGHDT and CDR2 YYEEEE. This CDR3 reads CASSLEVGANTGELFF. The CDR3 nucleotides read TGTGCCAGCAGCTTGGAGGTGGGGGCGAACACCGGGGAGCTGTTTTTT.

This clonotype was recorded once. The rearrangement joins TRBV24-1 to TRBJ2-2; D is uncertain. V was cut by 6 bases and J by 6 bases, with 13 bases left in between. The CDR3 covers 14 residues. Germline V gives CDR1 KGHDR, CDR2 SFDVKD. CDR3 sequence (DNA): TGTGCCACCAGTCCCCTGAGTAGTTCCGGGGAGCTGTTTTTT. Its translation is CATSPLSSSGELFF.

This clonotype has ten or more counts. The chain is built from TRBV7-2 and TRBJ2-1; perhaps TRBD2 as D (5 bases). Germline values: CDR1 SGHTA, CDR2 FQGNSA. This CDR3 has 15 amino acids. The V end was cut by 2 bases, the J end by 1 base, with 9 bases between. The CDR3, as DNA: TGTGCCAGCAGCTTACCCCCGGGGTCCTACAATGAGCAGTTCTTC. Translated: CASSLPPGSYNEQFF.

As concerns this clonotype: One base away lies a much larger clone, so this may be a sequencing read error. This CDR3 fails to terminate in the conserved phenylalanine or tryptophan, so it likely reflects a read error. The chain has TRBV28 and TRBJ2-3; no clear D gene. There are 14 residues in the CDR3. Germline V lookup: CDR1 MDHEN, CDR2 SYDVKM. V gave up 6 bases and J gave up 3 bases, with 13 bases separating them. CDR3 coding DNA: TGTGCCAGCAGGTCCCCGGGCCGGACAGATACGCAGTATTCT. It translates to CASRSPGRTDTQYS.

This clonotype appeared many times. The rearrangement uses TRBV28 and TRBJ2-7, with 7 bases fitting TRBD1. V lost 4 bases, J lost 3 bases, and 9 bases stayed unmatched. The CDR3 runs to 15 residues. Germline loops: CDR1 MDHEN, CDR2 SYDVKM. CDR3 bases: TGTGCCAGCAGTTCCCCCGAGGGGGCGCGCTACGAGCAGTACTTC. Protein product: CASSSPEGARYEQYF.

The chain recombines TRBV12-3 or TRBV12-4 with TRBJ2-2, with TRBD2 as a possible D gene (7 bases). The CDR3 loop spans 15 amino acids. V shed 5 bases and J shed 4 bases, with 14 bases lying between them. CDR3 protein: CASSGGASATGELFF. CDR3 DNA: TGTGCCAGCAGTGGGGGGGCCTCGGCCACCGGGGAGCTGTTTTTT.

Turning to this clonotype: Given a much more abundant clone one base away, this may be a read error. The chain has TRBV28 and TRBJ1-2; D is ambiguous. The CDR3 covers 12 residues. CDR1 is MDHEN and CDR2 is SYDVKM in the germline V gene. The CDR3 reads CVSGYLSYGYTF. The CDR3 DNA is TGTGTCAGCGGGTATCTCAGTTATGGCTACACCTTC.

In this sample, this clonotype turned up once. Germline and junction disagree at one end, which may indicate a read error. This chain uses TRBV7-3 with TRBJ2-5, with D possibly matching TRBD2 (5 bases). CDR1 SGHTA and CDR2 FQGTGA come from the germline V gene. This CDR3 has 14 amino acids. CDR3 region: CACSSLGREETQYF. In nucleotides, the CDR3 is TGTGCCTGCAGCTCTCTCGGGCGGGAAGAGACCCAGTACTTC. Combining the CDR3 with reference TRBV7-3 and TRBJ2-5 gives the whole variable domain GAGVSQTPSNKVTEKGKYVELRCDPISGHTALYWYRQSLGQGPEFLIYFQGTGAADDSGLPNDRFFAVRPEGSVSTLKIQRTERGDSAVYLCACSSLGREETQYFGPGTRLLVL.

The rearrangement uses TRBV29-1 and TRBJ2-5, with D perhaps given as TRBD1 or TRBD2 (5 bases each). CDR3 length: 13 amino acids. The V end lost 7 bases, the J end lost 1 base, and 13 bases lay between the germline ends. The germline V gene has CDR1 SQVTM and CDR2 ANQGSEA. CDR3 DNA sequence: TGCAGCGGGGGGACGGCATCCCAAGAGACCCAGTACTTC. It encodes CSGGTASQETQYF.

This clonotype showed up many times. The chain links TRBV7-2 to TRBJ2-7, with D possibly TRBD2 on 6 matching bases. The V gene's germline CDR1 is SGHTA and CDR2 FQGNSA. Trimming cost V 1 base and J 3 bases, with 25 bases left between them. The CDR3 has 19 residues. DNA for the CDR3: TGTGCCAGCAGCTTAGACCCTCTGCACGCCTCGCCAGCGGGCTACGAGCAGTACTTC. This encodes CASSLDPLHASPAGYEQYF.

This clonotype was counted many times. The rearrangement joins TRBV7-2 to TRBJ1-5, with unresolved D. V was clipped by 5 bases and J by 4 bases, with 9 bases between them. The CDR3 totals 13 residues. From germline, CDR1 is SGHTA and CDR2 FQGNSA. The CDR3 spells CASSTQPNQPQHF. The DNA for the CDR3 is TGTGCCAGCAGCACACAGCCTAATCAGCCCCAGCATTTT.

There are many counts of this clonotype. The CDR3 DNA follows: TGTGCCAGCAGTCAGGGGGGTGGCGCCAACTACAATGAGCAGTTCTTC. It yields the protein CASSQGGGANYNEQFF. The J gene is TRBJ2-1, the V gene TRBV7-2, with D maybe TRBD1 (7 bases). The ends were cut back, 6 bases at V and 3 bases at J, with 18 bases in the middle. This CDR3 comprises 16 residues. Germline V lookup: CDR1 SGHTA, CDR2 FQGNSA.

This clonotype was detected ten times or more. The chain recombines TRBV12-3 or TRBV12-4 with TRBJ1-2, with a possible D match to TRBD1 (5 bases). The V and J ends lost 5 bases and 4 bases respectively, with 14 bases between them. The length of the CDR3 is 14 residues. The DNA for the CDR3 is TGTGCCAGCAGTCCCGGTGGGGGTTTCTATGGCTACACCTTC. As protein: CASSPGGGFYGYTF.

This clonotype was observed many times. The gene calls are TRBV20-1 and TRBJ2-3, with D possibly TRBD2 on 5 matching bases. Trimming took 8 bases from V and 6 from J, leaving 24 bases between them. This CDR3 spans 15 amino acids. Germline V gives CDR1 DFQATT, CDR2 SNEGSKA (reference sequence). The CDR3 loop is CSLSGSGLSLDTQYF. The CDR3 DNA reads as TGCAGTCTATCAGGCTCTGGACTCAGCTTGGATACGCAGTATTTT.

There are many counts of this clonotype. The rearrangement uses TRBV6-2 or TRBV6-3 and TRBJ2-7; tentative D call: TRBD2 (6 bases). The ends were cut back, 2 bases at V and 4 bases at J, with 9 bases in the middle. The CDR3 has 13 amino acids. Germline CDR1 reads MNHEY; CDR2 reads SVGEGT. The CDR3 nucleotides read TGTGCCAGCAGTTACGCCGCGGGATACGAGCAGTACTTC. This sequence encodes CASSYAAGYEQYF.

The DNA of the CDR3 is TGTGCCAGCAGTGCGCTAGCGGGAGGTTCCGAGCAGTACTTC. Amino acid sequence: CASSALAGGSEQYF. This chain joins TRBV6-2 or TRBV6-3 and TRBJ2-7; 11 nucleotides line up with TRBD2. The CDR3 has 14 residues. Losses at the gene ends were 5 bases for V and 6 bases for J; bases not matched to a gene: 6. Per the germline V gene, CDR1 is MNHEY and CDR2 is SVGEGT.

This clonotype was observed a few times. The rearrangement links TRBV28 to TRBJ2-3; TRBD2 matches at 9 bases. This CDR3 has 15 amino acids. Germline assignment: CDR1 MDHEN and CDR2 SYDVKM. The ends lost 7 bases at V and 2 bases at J; junction bases unmatched: 7. The CDR3 loop is CASTLTSGYTDTQYF. CDR3 nucleotide sequence: TGTGCCAGCACCCTGACTAGCGGATACACAGATACGCAGTATTTT.

The V and J genes are TRBV6-1 and TRBJ2-5, with 9 positions matching TRBD1. The CDR3 has 14 amino acids. CDR1 MNHNS and CDR2 SASEGT come from the germline V gene. With 5 bases clipped from V and 3 bases from J, the junction kept 4 bases outside the gene matches. The CDR3 is CASSWRTGEETQYF. CDR3 bases: TGTGCCAGCAGTTGGCGGACAGGGGAAGAGACCCAGTACTTC.